A selection of T cell receptor beta chains follows, all from one sample in a study of blood T cell repertoires in COVID-19. Clones were sequenced by immunoSEQ multiplex PCR, and TCRdb holds only the in-frame ones, with some missing. Of under 250,000 clones listed, around 90% were seen once; the top ten hold roughly 6.5%. The sequenced sample consisted of peripheral blood. Every receptor here comes from a man aged 55-75 years who had recovered from COVID-19. Both conserved end residues are part of each CDR3. Each record gives: D gene, J gene, clone size, V gene, CDR3 protein, CDR3 DNA. A D gene is named only where the DNA matches it firmly. Part of the rows lack a size; the others show once, few, many or a class for expanded clones.

D gene: TRBD1
J gene: TRBJ2-2
clone size: .
V gene: TRBV10-3
CDR3 protein: CAGGTGPRDTGELFF
CDR3 DNA: TGTGCTGGTGGGACAGGCCCGAGGGACACCGGGGAGCTGTTTTTT

D gene: TRBD1
J gene: TRBJ2-7
clone size: few
V gene: TRBV6-4
CDR3 protein: CASSATQTGRNEQYF
CDR3 DNA: TGTGCCAGCAGTGCCACCCAGACAGGGAGAAACGAGCAGTACTTC

D gene: TRBD1
J gene: TRBJ2-6
clone size: .
V gene: TRBV7-3
CDR3 protein: CASSPQDRAGANVLTF
CDR3 DNA: TGTGCCAGCAGCCCTCAAGACAGGGCTGGGGCCAACGTCCTGACTTTC

D gene: TRBD1
J gene: TRBJ2-7
clone size: .
V gene: TRBV27
CDR3 protein: CASSLSTGGSYEQYF
CDR3 DNA: TGTGCCAGCAGTTTATCTACAGGGGGCTCCTACGAGCAGTACTTC

D gene: TRBD1
J gene: TRBJ1-1
clone size: .
V gene: TRBV30
CDR3 protein: CAWSRQGLTEAFF
CDR3 DNA: TGTGCCTGGAGTCGACAGGGGCTGACTGAAGCTTTCTTT

D gene: TRBD2
J gene: TRBJ2-3
clone size: .
V gene: TRBV7-9
CDR3 protein: CASSLRTSGLTDTQYF
CDR3 DNA: TGTGCCAGCAGCCTACGGACTAGCGGACTCACAGATACGCAGTATTTT

D gene: TRBD1
J gene: TRBJ1-5
clone size: .
V gene: TRBV7-2
CDR3 protein: CASSVTGTGYSNQPQHF
CDR3 DNA: TGTGCCAGCAGCGTGACCGGGACAGGATATAGCAATCAGCCCCAGCATTTT

D gene: .
J gene: TRBJ1-2
clone size: .
V gene: TRBV6-2/TRBV6-3
CDR3 protein: CASSYSRENGYTF
CDR3 DNA: TGTGCCAGCAGTTACTCGCGAGAAAATGGCTACACCTTC

D gene: .
J gene: TRBJ2-1
clone size: .
V gene: TRBV11-3
CDR3 protein: CASSPVSPRGAGSYNEQFF
CDR3 DNA: TGTGCCAGCAGCCCGGTATCTCCCAGGGGGGCTGGTTCCTACAATGAGCAGTTCTTC

D gene: .
J gene: TRBJ2-7
clone size: few
V gene: TRBV11-3
CDR3 protein: CASSKGDYEQYF
CDR3 DNA: TGTGCCAGCAGCAAGGGGGATTACGAGCAGTACTTC

D gene: TRBD1
J gene: TRBJ1-2
clone size: .
V gene: TRBV7-9
CDR3 protein: CASRIQGLEGYTF
CDR3 DNA: TGTGCCAGCAGAATACAGGGGTTGGAGGGCTACACCTTC

D gene: .
J gene: TRBJ2-3
clone size: .
V gene: TRBV11-2
CDR3 protein: CASTLVGDTQYF
CDR3 DNA: TGTGCCAGCACCTTAGTCGGGGATACGCAGTATTTT

D gene: TRBD1
J gene: TRBJ2-7
clone size: .
V gene: TRBV7-8
CDR3 protein: CASSPGQGESYEQYF
CDR3 DNA: TGTGCCAGCAGCCCCGGACAGGGGGAATCCTACGAGCAGTACTTC

D gene: .
J gene: TRBJ1-6
clone size: .
V gene: TRBV28
CDR3 protein: CASSQGPYNSPLHF
CDR3 DNA: TGTGCCAGCAGTCAGGGGCCCTATAATTCACCCCTCCACTTT

D gene: .
J gene: TRBJ2-2
clone size: .
V gene: TRBV25-1
CDR3 protein: CASSDGQLNTGELFF
CDR3 DNA: TGTGCCAGCAGTGACGGACAGCTCAACACCGGGGAGCTGTTTTTT

D gene: .
J gene: TRBJ1-1
clone size: few
V gene: TRBV7-9
CDR3 protein: CASIIAAGVDTEAFF
CDR3 DNA: TGTGCCAGCATCATCGCGGCGGGGGTAGACACTGAAGCTTTCTTT

D gene: TRBD2
J gene: TRBJ2-7
clone size: few
V gene: TRBV14
CDR3 protein: CASSRLAGPYEQYF
CDR3 DNA: TGTGCCAGCAGCCGACTAGCGGGGCCCTACGAGCAGTACTTC

D gene: .
J gene: TRBJ2-1
clone size: .
V gene: TRBV5-1
CDR3 protein: CASSLANRGLEQFF
CDR3 DNA: TGCGCCAGCAGCTTGGCCAATAGGGGCCTTGAGCAGTTCTTC

D gene: TRBD1
J gene: TRBJ2-7
clone size: .
V gene: TRBV4-3
CDR3 protein: CASSIRDRGSYEQYF
CDR3 DNA: TGCGCCAGCAGCATCCGGGACAGGGGTTCCTACGAGCAGTACTTC

D gene: .
J gene: TRBJ2-7
clone size: .
V gene: TRBV5-4
CDR3 protein: CASSPGGRGEQYF
CDR3 DNA: TGTGCCAGCAGCCCCGGGGGTAGGGGCGAGCAGTACTTC

D gene: .
J gene: TRBJ2-3
clone size: .
V gene: TRBV6-2/TRBV6-3
CDR3 protein: CASSPGQRTTDTQYF
CDR3 DNA: TGTGCCAGCAGCCCCGGCCAGCGGACCACAGATACGCAGTATTTT

D gene: .
J gene: TRBJ1-3
clone size: .
V gene: TRBV2
CDR3 protein: CASRDFGSGNTIYF
CDR3 DNA: TGTGCCAGCAGGGACTTCGGCTCTGGAAACACCATATATTTT

D gene: TRBD2
J gene: TRBJ2-7
clone size: .
V gene: TRBV5-6
CDR3 protein: CASSFLAGGPYEQYF
CDR3 DNA: TGTGCCAGCAGCTTTCTAGCGGGGGGGCCATACGAGCAGTACTTC

D gene: TRBD1
J gene: TRBJ2-6
clone size: .
V gene: TRBV27
CDR3 protein: CASREGGQGLSGANVLTF
CDR3 DNA: TGTGCCAGCCGGGAGGGGGGACAGGGGTTGTCCGGGGCCAACGTCCTGACTTTC

D gene: .
J gene: TRBJ2-3
clone size: .
V gene: TRBV5-1
CDR3 protein: CASSPNGVQTDTQYF
CDR3 DNA: TGCGCCAGCAGCCCCAACGGAGTGCAGACAGATACGCAGTATTTT

D gene: TRBD2
J gene: TRBJ2-2
clone size: .
V gene: TRBV19
CDR3 protein: CASRASGREYTGELFF
CDR3 DNA: TGTGCCAGTAGGGCTAGCGGGAGAGAGTACACCGGGGAGCTGTTTTTT

D gene: .
J gene: TRBJ1-3
clone size: .
V gene: TRBV4-3
CDR3 protein: CASSQGLRRGNTIYF
CDR3 DNA: TGCGCCAGCAGCCAGGGTTTAAGGAGGGGAAACACCATATATTTT

D gene: TRBD1
J gene: TRBJ2-1
clone size: .
V gene: TRBV24-1
CDR3 protein: CATSESDRVGQFF
CDR3 DNA: TGTGCCACCAGTGAATCGGACAGGGTCGGGCAGTTCTTC

D gene: .
J gene: TRBJ1-2
clone size: .
V gene: TRBV6-6
CDR3 protein: CASMFQVPGNYGYTF
CDR3 DNA: TGTGCCAGCATGTTCCAGGTCCCTGGAAACTATGGCTACACCTTC

D gene: TRBD2
J gene: TRBJ2-1
clone size: .
V gene: TRBV3-1/TRBV3-2
CDR3 protein: CASTSGVESYNEQFF
CDR3 DNA: TGTGCCAGCACTAGCGGGGTAGAATCCTACAATGAGCAGTTCTTC

D gene: .
J gene: TRBJ2-1
clone size: .
V gene: TRBV7-3
CDR3 protein: CASSLTGGEQFF
CDR3 DNA: TGTGCCAGCAGCTTAACTGGAGGGGAGCAGTTCTTC

D gene: .
J gene: TRBJ2-2
clone size: .
V gene: TRBV5-5
CDR3 protein: CASSLIFRTGELFF
CDR3 DNA: TGTGCCAGCAGCTTGATTTTTCGCACCGGGGAGCTGTTTTTT

D gene: TRBD2
J gene: TRBJ2-7
clone size: once
V gene: TRBV10-3
CDR3 protein: CAIRKGLAGGYYEQYF
CDR3 DNA: TGTGCCATCAGGAAAGGACTAGCGGGAGGTTACTACGAGCAGTACTTC

D gene: .
J gene: TRBJ1-3
clone size: .
V gene: TRBV5-1
CDR3 protein: CASSLSQSSGNTIYF
CDR3 DNA: TGCGCCAGCAGCTTGTCACAGAGCTCTGGAAACACCATATATTTT

D gene: .
J gene: TRBJ1-1
clone size: .
V gene: TRBV5-1
CDR3 protein: CASSPDGQVEAFF
CDR3 DNA: TGCGCCAGCAGCCCGGATGGGCAGGTAGAGGCTTTCTTT

D gene: TRBD2
J gene: TRBJ2-7
clone size: .
V gene: TRBV4-2
CDR3 protein: CASSQDRGLGWGEQYF
CDR3 DNA: TGTGCCAGCAGCCAAGACAGAGGACTAGGATGGGGCGAGCAGTACTTC

D gene: .
J gene: TRBJ1-4
clone size: once
V gene: TRBV7-2
CDR3 protein: CASSSRNTEGLWGEKLFF
CDR3 DNA: TGTGCCAGCAGCTCACGAAACACAGAGGGATTATGGGGTGAAAAACTGTTTTTT

D gene: .
J gene: TRBJ1-1
clone size: .
V gene: TRBV7-3
CDR3 protein: CASSFFWAHEPDSAFF
CDR3 DNA: TGTGCCAGCAGCTTTTTTTGGGCCCACGAACCTGATTCGGCTTTCTTT

D gene: .
J gene: TRBJ2-7
clone size: .
V gene: TRBV5-6
CDR3 protein: CASSRRGAGRNYEQYF
CDR3 DNA: TGTGCCAGCAGCCGCCGGGGTGCAGGCCGGAACTACGAGCAGTACTTC

D gene: .
J gene: TRBJ1-3
clone size: .
V gene: TRBV6-5
CDR3 protein: CASSYGGSSGNTIYF
CDR3 DNA: TGTGCCAGCAGTTACGGAGGAAGCTCTGGAAACACCATATATTTT

D gene: TRBD1
J gene: TRBJ1-3
clone size: .
V gene: TRBV5-1
CDR3 protein: CASSLGTGAGNTIYF
CDR3 DNA: TGCGCCAGCAGCTTGGGGACAGGGGCTGGAAACACCATATATTTT

D gene: TRBD1
J gene: TRBJ2-5
clone size: .
V gene: TRBV5-1
CDR3 protein: CASSLATGAAETQYF
CDR3 DNA: TGCGCCAGCAGCTTGGCCACAGGGGCGGCGGAGACCCAGTACTTC

D gene: .
J gene: TRBJ1-2
clone size: .
V gene: TRBV10-2
CDR3 protein: CASSEQGFGYGYTF
CDR3 DNA: TGCGCCAGCAGTGAGCAGGGATTTGGGTATGGCTACACCTTC

D gene: .
J gene: TRBJ2-6
clone size: .
V gene: TRBV6-1
CDR3 protein: CASSASYSFGANVLTF
CDR3 DNA: TGTGCCAGCAGTGCCTCTTACAGTTTTGGGGCCAACGTCCTGACTTTC

D gene: .
J gene: TRBJ1-2
clone size: .
V gene: TRBV3-1/TRBV3-2
CDR3 protein: CASSDGAVIGGYTF
CDR3 DNA: TGTGCCAGCAGCGATGGTGCCGTTATCGGGGGCTACACCTTC

D gene: TRBD1
J gene: TRBJ2-5
clone size: .
V gene: TRBV3-1/TRBV3-2
CDR3 protein: CASSQGRQGSETQYF
CDR3 DNA: TGTGCCAGCAGCCAAGGGCGACAGGGCAGCGAGACCCAGTACTTC

D gene: .
J gene: TRBJ1-5
clone size: few
V gene: TRBV18
CDR3 protein: CASSPFPLGLPQGPQHF
CDR3 DNA: TGTGCCAGCTCACCTTTTCCCCTTGGCCTACCGCAGGGGCCCCAGCATTTT

D gene: TRBD2
J gene: TRBJ2-7
clone size: .
V gene: TRBV28
CDR3 protein: CASSSPPAGVGEQYF
CDR3 DNA: TGTGCCAGCAGTTCCCCCCCAGCGGGAGTTGGTGAGCAGTACTTC

D gene: TRBD1
J gene: TRBJ1-1
clone size: once
V gene: TRBV28
CDR3 protein: CASSLLRGQGGTEAFF
CDR3 DNA: TGTGCCAGCAGTTTACTTCGGGGACAGGGAGGCACTGAAGCTTTCTTT

D gene: TRBD1
J gene: TRBJ1-2
clone size: .
V gene: TRBV6-5
CDR3 protein: CASSRRDRDYGYTF
CDR3 DNA: TGTGCCAGCAGTCGACGGGACAGGGACTATGGCTACACCTTC

D gene: TRBD1
J gene: TRBJ1-4
clone size: .
V gene: TRBV5-1
CDR3 protein: CASSLGDRESEKLFF
CDR3 DNA: TGCGCCAGCAGCTTGGGGGACAGGGAAAGTGAAAAACTGTTTTTT

D gene: .
J gene: TRBJ1-2
clone size: .
V gene: TRBV19
CDR3 protein: CASSIKFSSALLGYTF
CDR3 DNA: TGTGCCAGTAGTATTAAGTTCTCTTCTGCGCTGCTGGGCTACACCTTC